The 25 T cell receptor beta chains listed next were all sequenced from one sample in a study of T cell repertoires in cytomegalovirus infection (dated by TCRdb to the late 2010s). Sequencing instrument: Illumina HiSeq 1500. TCRdb cleaned the public reads at Q25 with fastp, built clones with MiXCR and kept in-frame beta chains. CDR3 protein duplicates are merged, each entry listing the most common genes and DNA. Within this sample are about 300,000 distinct CDR3 sequences, with roughly 23% of them counted one time only. The ten top clones hold approximately 14% of the sample. Sequenced sample: PBMCs. All receptors come from a human donor in good health (CMV status not recorded). Some clones in this sample may be carry-over from other donors' samples.

This clonotype was seen many times. The chain couples TRBV12-3 or TRBV12-4 to TRBJ1-1; perhaps TRBD1 as D (6 bases). The CDR3 is made up of 15 amino acids. The ends were cut back, 3 bases at V and 4 bases at J, with 15 bases in the middle. The CDR3 reads CASSFVGGAGTEAFF. The DNA of the CDR3 is TGTGCCAGCAGTTTTGTCGGGGGGGCCGGCACTGAAGCTTTCTTT.

The chain has TRBV20-1 and TRBJ1-2; D call uncertain. Per the germline V gene, CDR1 is DFQATT and CDR2 is SNEGSKA (reference sequence). This CDR3 is 13 amino acids long. V was pared by 5 bases and J by 2 bases, with 12 bases between. The CDR3 coding sequence is TGCAGTGCTGGGCTAACCCAGAACTATGGCTACACCTTC. It yields the protein CSAGLTQNYGYTF.

This clonotype was detected ten times or more. The genes are TRBV4-1 and TRBJ1-5, with D perhaps TRBD1 (6 bases). CDR1 MGHRA and CDR2 YSYEKL come from the germline V gene. With 0 bases removed from V and 10 bases from J, the gap between germline ends came to 16 bases. The CDR3 runs to 15 residues. The CDR3 nucleotides are TGCGCCAGCAGCCAAGATGAGGGGGGGCGCCTACCCCAGCATTTT. Its translation is CASSQDEGGRLPQHF.

The rearrangement joins TRBV18 to TRBJ2-7; 7 nucleotides match TRBD1. Germline V CDR1 and CDR2: KGHSH, LQKENI. The CDR3 has 14 residues. Germline trimming cut 1 base from V and 5 bases from J; bases unmatched to any gene: 5. The CDR3 nucleotides are TGTGCCAGCTCACCACAACAGGGGTTTGACGAGCAGTACTTC. It encodes CASSPQQGFDEQYF.

The rearrangement joins TRBV20-1 to TRBJ1-5; TRBD1 might be the D (5 bases). The CDR3 length is 15 residues. The germline V gene encodes CDR1 DFQATT and CDR2 SNEGSKA (reference sequence). The V gene lost 5 bases and the J gene lost 3 bases, with 17 bases spanning the gap. This CDR3 is CSAWGGGSDNQPQHF. DNA of the CDR3: TGCAGTGCTTGGGGCGGGGGGTCGGACAATCAGCCCCAGCATTTT.

This chain links TRBV29-1 with TRBJ2-1; 10 nucleotides agree with TRBD1. The CDR3 totals 14 residues. V lost 1 base to trimming and J lost 11 bases; unmatched junction nucleotides: 8. The germline gives CDR1 SQVTM, CDR2 ANQGSEA. As DNA, the CDR3 is TGCAGCGTTGAAGCGTCAGACAGGGGGCCTCAGCAGTTCTTC. This translates into CSVEASDRGPQQFF.

This clonotype was observed at least ten times. V gene TRBV7-2 combines with J gene TRBJ2-1, with 13 bases aligning to TRBD2. V lost 5 bases, J lost 9 bases, and 7 bases stayed unmatched. The CDR3 loop spans 15 amino acids. Germline lookup yields CDR1 SGHTA and CDR2 FQGNSA. The CDR3 spells CASSILAGGPGEQFF. CDR3 DNA: TGTGCCAGCAGCATACTAGCGGGAGGGCCTGGTGAGCAGTTCTTC.

The chain links TRBV7-9 to TRBJ2-5; possibly TRBD1 for D (5 bases). Germline V gene data show CDR1 as SEHNR and CDR2 as FQNEAQ (reference sequence). V was shortened by 5 bases and J by 4 bases, with 14 bases between the two germline ends. This CDR3 is 14 amino acids long. For the CDR3, the DNA is TGTGCCAGCAGCCACACTGACAGAGGAGAGACCCAGTACTTC. Translated, it gives CASSHTDRGETQYF.

The rearrangement uses TRBV29-1 and TRBJ2-2; TRBD2 matches at 7 bases. V lost 4 bases to trimming and J lost 1 base; unmatched junction nucleotides: 3. Germline CDR1 is SQVTM and CDR2 is ANQGSEA. The CDR3 has 14 amino acids. Here the CDR3 reads CSVGERGNTGELFF. The CDR3 bases are TGCAGCGTTGGGGAGCGGGGGAACACCGGGGAGCTGTTTTTT.

This clonotype occurred once. The chain is built from TRBV20-1 and TRBJ1-5; D ambiguous. The V gene lost 0 bases and the J gene lost 0 bases, with 21 bases spanning the gap. The CDR3 runs to 19 residues. Germline CDR1 reads DFQATT; CDR2 reads SNEGSKA (reference sequence). As DNA, the CDR3 is TGCAGTGCTAGAGATTTGGGTTCGGCAGGTCTTTATAGCAATCAGCCCCAGCATTTT. This sequence encodes CSARDLGSAGLYSNQPQHF.

This sequence joins TRBV20-1 and TRBJ2-7; D is unresolved. V lost 2 bases, J lost 4 bases, and 12 bases lay in between. The germline V gene encodes CDR1 DFQATT and CDR2 SNEGSKA (reference sequence). The CDR3 contains 13 residues. CDR3 protein: CSARYRGLYEQYF. CDR3 coding DNA: TGCAGTGCTAGATACCGAGGCCTATACGAGCAGTACTTC.

In regard to this clonotype: One base away lies a much larger clone, so this may be a sequencing read error. The rearrangement links TRBV12-5 to TRBJ2-7; D unclear. Germline assignment: CDR1 LGHNT and CDR2 FRNRAP. With 5 bases removed from V and 6 bases from J, the gap between germline ends came to 20 bases. CDR3 length: 15 amino acids. CDR3 bases: TGTGCTAGTGGTACACGCCCCCGGGCAGATTGCGAGCAGTACTTC. Residues: CASGTRPRADCEQYF.

The CDR3 protein is CASSAAAQSYGEQYF. The CDR3 DNA reads as TGCGCCAGCAGCGCGGCGGCTCAGTCCTACGGGGAGCAGTACTTC. V is TRBV4-3 and J is TRBJ2-7; no definite D call. The CDR3 consists of 15 residues. The V end was cut by 5 bases, the J end by 7 bases, with 21 bases between. The germline V gene encodes CDR1 LGHNA and CDR2 YSLEER.

Only a few counts were recorded for this clonotype. The chain combines TRBV19 with TRBJ2-5, with D unclear. The CDR3 extends over 15 amino acids. Germline loops: CDR1 LNHDA, CDR2 SQIVND (reference sequence). The V and J ends lost 6 bases and 2 bases respectively, with 16 bases between them. The DNA of the CDR3 is TGTGCCAGTAGACCTAAAGGTGGTGTTCAAGAGACCCAGTACTTC. Its protein product is CASRPKGGVQETQYF.

This clonotype has only a few counts. V gene TRBV7-9 combines with J gene TRBJ2-5; 12 positions agree with TRBD2. The germline V gene has CDR1 SEHNR and CDR2 FQNEAQ (reference sequence). The CDR3 has 15 amino acids. Losses at the gene ends were 5 bases for V and 6 bases for J; bases not matched to a gene: 7. CDR3 in amino acids: CASSRTSGVGQTQYF. As DNA, the CDR3 is TGTGCCAGCAGCAGGACTAGCGGGGTCGGGCAGACCCAGTACTTC.

This clonotype turned up a few times. The genes are TRBV28 and TRBJ1-2, with TRBD1 identical over 8 bases. This CDR3 has 14 residues. CDR1 and CDR2 from the germline V gene are MDHEN and SYDVKM. The J segment lost 8 bases and the V segment lost 5 bases, leaving 10 bases of the junction unmatched. The CDR3 DNA follows: TGTGCCAGCAGTGCCCCCGGGACAGGTTGGGGCTACACCTTC. It encodes CASSAPGTGWGYTF.

The chain has TRBV18 and TRBJ2-7; 7 positions agree with TRBD1. This CDR3 contains 14 residues. Germline CDR1 reads KGHSH; CDR2 reads LQKENI. The V and J ends lost 6 bases and 4 bases, in that order; junction bases with no gene match: 9. The CDR3 sequence: CASSPTGKRYEQYF. In DNA form, the CDR3 reads TGTGCCAGCTCTCCGACAGGGAAGCGGTACGAGCAGTACTTC.

The chain has TRBV20-1 and TRBJ1-2; D perhaps matches TRBD1 (6 bases). The CDR3 consists of 12 residues. Trimming took off 6 bases at V and 2 bases at J, with 10 bases between the two ends. Looked up from germline, CDR1 is DFQATT and CDR2 is SNEGSKA (reference sequence). The CDR3 DNA reads TGCAGTGCCTGGACAGAGAACTATGGCTACACCTTC. As protein: CSAWTENYGYTF.

This clonotype was observed a handful of times. The chain is built from TRBV6-1 and TRBJ2-2, with TRBD1 matching 7 bases. Germline V gene data show CDR1 as MNHNS and CDR2 as SASEGT. V lost 5 bases and J lost 3; bases outside the gene matches: 3. The CDR3 runs 14 residues. The DNA of the CDR3 is TGTGCCAGCAGTAGACAGGGTTACACCGGGGAGCTGTTTTTT. As protein: CASSRQGYTGELFF.

The rearrangement links TRBV12-3 or TRBV12-4 to TRBJ1-4; 8 bases fit TRBD1. V gave up 2 bases and J gave up 8 bases; unmatched junction bases: 7. The CDR3 extends over 15 amino acids. The CDR3 loop is CASSLNGQGGEKLFF. The CDR3 DNA reads TGTGCCAGCAGTTTAAACGGACAGGGTGGGGAAAAACTGTTTTTT.

This chain uses TRBV7-4 with TRBJ2-1; D possibly corresponds to TRBD2 (5 bases). V lost 0 bases, J lost 9 bases, and 15 bases lay in between. The germline V gene has CDR1 SGHVT and CDR2 SQSDAQ. The CDR3 has 15 amino acids. The chain's CDR3 is CASSLAGAGVVEQFF. CDR3 DNA: TGTGCCAGCAGCTTAGCGGGAGCAGGTGTAGTTGAGCAGTTCTTC.

J is TRBJ2-1 and V is TRBV27, with TRBD1 matching 7 bases. Trimming cost V 7 bases and J 6 bases; bases outside gene matches: 6. The CDR3 has 13 amino acids. Germline V gene sequence: CDR1 MNHEY, CDR2 SMNVEV (reference sequence). CDR3 region: CASILQGRNEQFF. The CDR3 DNA reads as TGTGCCAGCATTCTACAGGGGCGCAATGAGCAGTTCTTC.

The chain joins TRBV11-2 to TRBJ2-7, with TRBD2 identical over 14 bases. J lost 5 bases, V lost 5 bases, and 5 bases had no gene match. The germline gives CDR1 SGHAT, CDR2 FQNNGV. This CDR3 has 15 amino acids. The CDR3 is CASSGTSGRLNEQYF. The CDR3 DNA reads as TGTGCCAGCAGCGGGACTAGCGGGAGACTCAACGAGCAGTACTTC.

The V call is TRBV28, the J call TRBJ2-7; TRBD2 agrees at 13 bases. V was clipped by 5 bases and J by 5 bases; unmatched bases: 9. The CDR3 runs 16 residues. Germline V gene sequence: CDR1 MDHEN, CDR2 SYDVKM. The CDR3 sequence: CASSPRTSGSLNEQYF. Written as DNA, the CDR3 is TGTGCCAGCAGTCCGCGGACTAGCGGGAGTCTCAACGAGCAGTACTTC.

There are many counts of this clonotype. J is TRBJ1-1 and V is TRBV7-8; D remains unclear. V was pared by 1 base and J by 0 bases, with 15 bases between. Germline-derived CDR1 and CDR2 are SGHVS and FQNEAQ. The length of the CDR3 is 17 residues. The CDR3 loop reads CASSLEGAVLMNTEAFF. The DNA of the CDR3 is TGTGCCAGCAGCTTAGAAGGTGCAGTTCTTATGAACACTGAAGCTTTCTTT.